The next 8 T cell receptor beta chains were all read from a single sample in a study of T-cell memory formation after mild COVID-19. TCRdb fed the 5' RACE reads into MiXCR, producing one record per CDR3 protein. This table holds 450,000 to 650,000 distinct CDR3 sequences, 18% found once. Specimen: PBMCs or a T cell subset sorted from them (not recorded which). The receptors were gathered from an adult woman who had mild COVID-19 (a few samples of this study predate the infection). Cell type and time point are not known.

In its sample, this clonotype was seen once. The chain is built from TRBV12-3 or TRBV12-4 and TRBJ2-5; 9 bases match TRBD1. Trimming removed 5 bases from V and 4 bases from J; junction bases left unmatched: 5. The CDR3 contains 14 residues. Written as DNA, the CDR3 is TGTGCCAGCAGTCGAACAGGGGGCGTAGAGACCCAGTACTTC. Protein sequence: CASSRTGGVETQYF.

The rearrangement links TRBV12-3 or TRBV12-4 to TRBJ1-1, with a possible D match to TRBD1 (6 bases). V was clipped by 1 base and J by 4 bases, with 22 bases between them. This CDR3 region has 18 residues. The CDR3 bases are TGTGCCAGCAGTTTAGGGCAGGGGCGAGATCCCAAGTCCACTGAAGCTTTCTTT. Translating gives CASSLGQGRDPKSTEAFF.

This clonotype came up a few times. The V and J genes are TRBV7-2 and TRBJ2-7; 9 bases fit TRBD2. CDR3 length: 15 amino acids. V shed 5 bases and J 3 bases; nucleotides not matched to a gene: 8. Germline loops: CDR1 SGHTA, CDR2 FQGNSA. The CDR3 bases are TGTGCCAGCAGCCCGGCGGGAGGGGGGAACTACGAGCAGTACTTC. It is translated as CASSPAGGGNYEQYF.

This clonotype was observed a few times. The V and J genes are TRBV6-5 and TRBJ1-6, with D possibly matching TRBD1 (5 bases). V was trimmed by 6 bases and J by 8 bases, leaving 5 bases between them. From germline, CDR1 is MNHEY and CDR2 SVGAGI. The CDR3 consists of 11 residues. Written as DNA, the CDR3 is TGTGCCAGCAGACAGGATTCACCCCTCCACTTT. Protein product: CASRQDSPLHF.

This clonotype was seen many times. The chain's CDR3 is CASSATSGGYNEQFF. CDR3 DNA: TGTGCCAGCTCAGCCACTAGCGGGGGATACAATGAGCAGTTCTTC. The V call is TRBV18, the J call TRBJ2-1, with TRBD2 matching over 11 bases. The CDR3 is 15 amino acids. V was clipped by 5 bases and J by 4 bases; unmatched bases: 4. Per germline, CDR1 KGHSH and CDR2 LQKENI.

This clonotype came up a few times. This CDR3 reads CAWGILQTQYF. The CDR3 DNA sequence: TGTGCCTGGGGGATCCTACAGACCCAGTACTTC. V and J are TRBV30 and TRBJ2-5; no definite D call. This CDR3 has 11 residues. In germline, CDR1 is GTSNPN, CDR2 SVGIG (reference sequence). Trimming cost V 5 bases and J 6 bases, with 10 bases left between them.

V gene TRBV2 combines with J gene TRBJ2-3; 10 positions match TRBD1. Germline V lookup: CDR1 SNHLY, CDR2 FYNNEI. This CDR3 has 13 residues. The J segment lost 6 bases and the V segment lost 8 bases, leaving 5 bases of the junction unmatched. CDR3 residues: CASGDRGLDTQYF. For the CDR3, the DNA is TGTGCCAGCGGGGACAGGGGCCTGGATACGCAGTATTTT.

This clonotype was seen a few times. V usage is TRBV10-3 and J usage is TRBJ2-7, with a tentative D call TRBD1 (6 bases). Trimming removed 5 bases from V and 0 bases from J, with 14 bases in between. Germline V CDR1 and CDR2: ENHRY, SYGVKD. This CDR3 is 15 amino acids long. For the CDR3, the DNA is TGTGCCATCAGTCCACAGGGTGTAGGCTCCTACGAGCAGTACTTC. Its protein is CAISPQGVGSYEQYF.